The sequence of this T cell receptor beta chain was determined in a study of cytomegalovirus exposure and HLA in healthy donors. Overall study findings and caveats: Segments of the TCR beta V type were, in most cases, productive about 87% or about 30% of the time in an earlier analysis. Among the most significant clusters, several appeared linked to common viral pathogens in a later analysis. Among CMV-associated TCR beta chains, most appeared HLA-restricted in a later analysis.

The CDR3 is 14 amino acids. Per germline, CDR1 MNHEY and CDR2 SVGAGI. The V end lost 8 bases, the J end lost 2 bases, and 15 bases lay between the germline ends. Primers for the PCR totalled 60 Vbeta and 13 Jbeta. The method was immunoSEQ multiplex PCR; TCRdb's version includes in-frame clones alone and lacks a portion of them. Among roughly 99,000 clones listed, approximately 80% were seen once. This clone has a handful of counts. Antigen specificity is unknown. J is TRBJ1-1 and V is TRBV6-5; D is unclear. Sequences were obtained from PBMCs. The receptor was derived from a male donor in good health and CMV-seronegative. The CDR3 region has the DNA TGTGCCAGCCGGTGGGGAGAACTAAACACTGAAGCTTTCTTT. Amino acid sequence: CASRWGELNTEAFF.